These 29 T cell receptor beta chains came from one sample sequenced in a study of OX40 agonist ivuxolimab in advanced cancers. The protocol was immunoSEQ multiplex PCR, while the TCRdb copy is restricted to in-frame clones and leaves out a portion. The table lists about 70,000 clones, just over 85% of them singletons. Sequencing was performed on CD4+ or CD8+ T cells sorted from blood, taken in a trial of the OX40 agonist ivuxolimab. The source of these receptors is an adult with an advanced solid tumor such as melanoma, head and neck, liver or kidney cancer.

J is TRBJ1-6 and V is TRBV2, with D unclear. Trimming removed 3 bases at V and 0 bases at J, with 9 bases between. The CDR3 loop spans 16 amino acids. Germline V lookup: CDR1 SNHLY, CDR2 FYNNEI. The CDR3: CASSDPLSSYNSPLHF. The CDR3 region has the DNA TGTGCCAGCAGTGACCCCCTTAGCTCCTATAATTCACCCCTCCACTTT.

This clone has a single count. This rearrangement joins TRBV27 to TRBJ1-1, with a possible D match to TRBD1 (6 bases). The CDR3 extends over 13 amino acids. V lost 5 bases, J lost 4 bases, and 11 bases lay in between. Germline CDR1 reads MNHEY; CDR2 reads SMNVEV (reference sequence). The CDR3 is CASSGRTVTEAFF. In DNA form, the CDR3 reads TGTGCCAGCAGTGGCAGGACAGTCACTGAAGCTTTCTTT.

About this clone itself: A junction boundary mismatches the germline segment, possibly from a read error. DNA for the CDR3: TGTGCCAGCATTCGGCCGGGACCCAGTATGCTCTTT. Translation: CASIRPGPSMLF. J is TRBJ1-1 and V is TRBV6-4; possibly TRBD1 for D (5 bases). CDR1 MRHNA and CDR2 SNTAGT come from the germline V gene. The CDR3 extends over 12 amino acids.

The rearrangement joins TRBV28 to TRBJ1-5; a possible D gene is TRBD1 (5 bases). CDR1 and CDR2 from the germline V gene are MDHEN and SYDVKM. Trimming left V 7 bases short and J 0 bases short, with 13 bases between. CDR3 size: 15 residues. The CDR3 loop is CASIRQHFSNQPQHF. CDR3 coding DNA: TGTGCCAGCATCCGACAGCATTTTAGCAATCAGCCCCAGCATTTT.

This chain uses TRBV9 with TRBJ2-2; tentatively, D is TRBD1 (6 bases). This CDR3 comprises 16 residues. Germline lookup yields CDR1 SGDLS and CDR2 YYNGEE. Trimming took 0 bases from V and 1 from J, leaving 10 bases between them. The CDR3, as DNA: TGTGCCAGCAGCGTAGGCTACAGGGAGAACACCGGGGAGCTGTTTTTT. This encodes CASSVGYRENTGELFF.

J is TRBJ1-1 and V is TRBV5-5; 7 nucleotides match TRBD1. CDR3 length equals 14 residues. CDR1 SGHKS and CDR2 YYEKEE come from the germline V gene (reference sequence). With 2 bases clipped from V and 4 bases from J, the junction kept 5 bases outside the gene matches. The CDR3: CASSLTGAPTEAFF. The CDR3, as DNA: TGTGCCAGCAGCTTAACAGGGGCGCCCACTGAAGCTTTCTTT.

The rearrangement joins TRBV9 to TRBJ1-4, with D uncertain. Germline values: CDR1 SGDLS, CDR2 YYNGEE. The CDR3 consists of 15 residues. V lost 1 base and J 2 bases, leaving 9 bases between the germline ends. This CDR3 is CASSVSVGTNEKLFF. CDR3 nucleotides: TGTGCCAGCAGCGTAAGCGTGGGGACTAATGAAAAACTGTTTTTT.

The CDR3 loop is CASSVDRGSDTQYF. The DNA of the CDR3 is TGTGCCAGCAGTGTGGACAGGGGGTCAGATACGCAGTATTTT. The rearrangement links TRBV6-1 to TRBJ2-3, with 10 bases that match TRBD1. CDR1 and CDR2 from the germline V gene are MNHNS and SASEGT. Trimming removed 4 bases from V and 4 bases from J; junction bases left unmatched: 2. This CDR3 is 14 amino acids long.

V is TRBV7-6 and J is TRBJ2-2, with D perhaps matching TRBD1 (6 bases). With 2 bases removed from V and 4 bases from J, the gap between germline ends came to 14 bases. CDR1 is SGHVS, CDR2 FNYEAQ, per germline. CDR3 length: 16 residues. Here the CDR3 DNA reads TGTGCCAGCAGCTTAAGGCAGGGGTTAGGCACCGGGGAGCTGTTTTTT. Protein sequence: CASSLRQGLGTGELFF.

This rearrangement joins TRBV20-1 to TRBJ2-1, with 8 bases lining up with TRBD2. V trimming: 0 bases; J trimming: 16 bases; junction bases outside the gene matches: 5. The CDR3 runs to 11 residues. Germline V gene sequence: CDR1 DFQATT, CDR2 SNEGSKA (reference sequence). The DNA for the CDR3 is TGCAGTGCTAGAGATGCGGGGGGCGCTTTCTTC. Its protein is CSARDAGGAFF.

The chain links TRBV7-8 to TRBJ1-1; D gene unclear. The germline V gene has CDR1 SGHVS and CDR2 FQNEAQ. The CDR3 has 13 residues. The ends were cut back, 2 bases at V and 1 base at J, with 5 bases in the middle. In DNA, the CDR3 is TGTGCCAGCAGCTTAAGAGAGAACACTGAAGCTTTCTTT. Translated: CASSLRENTEAFF.

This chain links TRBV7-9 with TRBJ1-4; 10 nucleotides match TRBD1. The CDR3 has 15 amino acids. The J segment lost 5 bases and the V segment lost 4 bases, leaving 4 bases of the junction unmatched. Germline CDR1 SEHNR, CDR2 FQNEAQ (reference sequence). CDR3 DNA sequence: TGTGCCAGCAGCTCGTTGACAGGGGGCAATGAAAAACTGTTTTTT. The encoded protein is CASSSLTGGNEKLFF.

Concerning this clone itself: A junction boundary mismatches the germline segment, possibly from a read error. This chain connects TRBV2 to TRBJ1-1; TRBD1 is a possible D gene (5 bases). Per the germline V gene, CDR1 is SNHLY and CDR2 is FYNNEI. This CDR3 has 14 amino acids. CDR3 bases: TGTGCCAGCAGCGAAGGGGTCCTGAACACTGAAGCTTTCTTT. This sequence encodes CASSEGVLNTEAFF. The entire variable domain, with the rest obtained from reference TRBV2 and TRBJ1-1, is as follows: EPEVTQTPSHQVTQMGQEVILRCVPISNHLYFYWYRQILGQKVEFLVSFYNNEISEKSEIFDDQFSVERPDGSNFTLKIRSTKLEDSAMYFCASSEGVLNTEAFFGQGTRLTVV.

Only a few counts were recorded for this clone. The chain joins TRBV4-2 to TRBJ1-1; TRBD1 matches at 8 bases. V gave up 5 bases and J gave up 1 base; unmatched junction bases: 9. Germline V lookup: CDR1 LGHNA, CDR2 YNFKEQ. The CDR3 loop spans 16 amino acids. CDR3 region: CASSGTTGAQNTEAFF. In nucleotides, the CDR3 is TGTGCCAGCAGCGGAACGACAGGGGCCCAGAACACTGAAGCTTTCTTT.

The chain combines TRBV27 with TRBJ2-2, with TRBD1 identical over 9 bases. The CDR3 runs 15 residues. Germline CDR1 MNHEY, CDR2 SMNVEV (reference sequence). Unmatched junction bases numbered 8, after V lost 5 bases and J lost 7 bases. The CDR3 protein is CASSTRTGVVGELFF. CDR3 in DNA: TGTGCCAGCAGTACCCGGACAGGGGTGGTCGGGGAGCTGTTTTTT.

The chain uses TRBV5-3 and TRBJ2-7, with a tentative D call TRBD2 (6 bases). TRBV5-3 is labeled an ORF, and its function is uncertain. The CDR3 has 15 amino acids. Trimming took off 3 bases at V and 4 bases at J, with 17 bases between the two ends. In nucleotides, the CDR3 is TGTGCCAGAAGCTCCTCTGCGGGGCCCACTTACGAGCAGTACTTC. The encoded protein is CARSSSAGPTYEQYF.

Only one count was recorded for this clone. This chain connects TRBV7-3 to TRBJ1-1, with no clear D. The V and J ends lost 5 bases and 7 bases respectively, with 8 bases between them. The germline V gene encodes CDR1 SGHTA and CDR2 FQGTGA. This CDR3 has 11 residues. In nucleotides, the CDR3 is TGTGCCAGCAGCCCTAAGGGTGAAGCTTTCTTT. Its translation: CASSPKGEAFF.

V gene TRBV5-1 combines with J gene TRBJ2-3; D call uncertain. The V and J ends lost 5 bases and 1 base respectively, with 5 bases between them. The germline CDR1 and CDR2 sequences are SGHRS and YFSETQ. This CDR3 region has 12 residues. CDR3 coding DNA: TGCGCCAGCAGGGACCGCACAGATACGCAGTATTTT. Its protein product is CASRDRTDTQYF.

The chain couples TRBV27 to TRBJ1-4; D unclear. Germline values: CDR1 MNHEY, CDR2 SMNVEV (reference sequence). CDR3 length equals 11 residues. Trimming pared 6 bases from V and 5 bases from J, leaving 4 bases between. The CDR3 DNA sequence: TGTGCCAGCAGACTAAATGAAAAACTGTTTTTT. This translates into CASRLNEKLFF. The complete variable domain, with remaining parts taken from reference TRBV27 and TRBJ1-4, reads EAQVTQNPRYLITVTGKKLTVTCSQNMNHEYMSWYRQDPGLGLRQIYYSMNVEVTDKGDVPEGYKVSRKEKRNFPLILESPSPNQTSLYFCASRLNEKLFFGSGTQLSVL.

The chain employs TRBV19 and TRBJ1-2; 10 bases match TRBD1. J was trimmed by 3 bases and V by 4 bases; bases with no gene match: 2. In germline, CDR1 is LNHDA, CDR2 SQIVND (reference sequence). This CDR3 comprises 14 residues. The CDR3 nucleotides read TGTGCCAGTAGTAGAGGACAGGGGGACTATGGCTACACCTTC. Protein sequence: CASSRGQGDYGYTF.

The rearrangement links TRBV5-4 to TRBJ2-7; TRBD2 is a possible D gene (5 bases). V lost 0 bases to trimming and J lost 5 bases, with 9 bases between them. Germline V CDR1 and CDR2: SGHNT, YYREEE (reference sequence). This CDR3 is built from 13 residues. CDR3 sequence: CASSLELAHEQYF. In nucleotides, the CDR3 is TGTGCCAGCAGCTTGGAGCTAGCTCACGAGCAGTACTTC.

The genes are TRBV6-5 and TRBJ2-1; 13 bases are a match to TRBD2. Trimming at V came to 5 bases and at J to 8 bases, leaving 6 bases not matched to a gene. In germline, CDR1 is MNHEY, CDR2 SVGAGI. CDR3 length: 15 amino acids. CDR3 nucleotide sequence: TGTGCCAGCAGTCGGACTAGCGGGAGATCTTATGAGCAGTTCTTC. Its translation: CASSRTSGRSYEQFF.

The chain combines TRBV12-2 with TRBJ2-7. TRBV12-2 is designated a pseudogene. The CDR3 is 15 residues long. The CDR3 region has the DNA TGTGCAGGTCGCTTAGTGGCCAATTATGAGCACGAGCAGTACTTC. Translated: CAGRLVANYEHEQYF.

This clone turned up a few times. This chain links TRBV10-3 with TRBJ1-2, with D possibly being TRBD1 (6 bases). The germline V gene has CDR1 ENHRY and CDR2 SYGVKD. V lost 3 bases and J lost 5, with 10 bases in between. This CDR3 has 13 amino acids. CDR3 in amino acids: CAISDGRGYGYTF. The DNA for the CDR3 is TGTGCCATCAGTGACGGCAGGGGTTATGGCTACACCTTC.

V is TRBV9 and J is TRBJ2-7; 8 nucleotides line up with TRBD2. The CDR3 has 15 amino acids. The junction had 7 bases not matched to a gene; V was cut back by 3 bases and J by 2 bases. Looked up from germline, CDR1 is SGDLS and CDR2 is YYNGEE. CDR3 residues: CASSASGGQTYEQYF. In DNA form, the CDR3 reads TGTGCCAGCAGCGCCAGCGGGGGCCAGACCTACGAGCAGTACTTC.

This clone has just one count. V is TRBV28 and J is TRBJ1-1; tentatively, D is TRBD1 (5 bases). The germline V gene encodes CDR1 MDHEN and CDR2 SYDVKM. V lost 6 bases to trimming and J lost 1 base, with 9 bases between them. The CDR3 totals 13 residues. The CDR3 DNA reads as TGTGCCAGCAGGAACAGGCGGAACACTGAAGCTTTCTTT. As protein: CASRNRRNTEAFF.

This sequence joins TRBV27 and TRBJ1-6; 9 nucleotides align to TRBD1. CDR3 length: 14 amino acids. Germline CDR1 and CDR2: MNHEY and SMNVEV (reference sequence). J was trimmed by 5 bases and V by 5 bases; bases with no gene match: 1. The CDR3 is CASSRDRDNSPLHF. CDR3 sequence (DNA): TGTGCCAGCAGTAGGGACAGGGATAATTCACCCCTCCACTTT.

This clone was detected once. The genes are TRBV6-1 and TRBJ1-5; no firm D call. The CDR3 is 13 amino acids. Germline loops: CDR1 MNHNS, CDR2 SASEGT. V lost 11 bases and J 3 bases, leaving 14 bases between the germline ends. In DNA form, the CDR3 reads TGTGCCGGGTCCCAGACAATCAATCAGCCCCAGCATTTT. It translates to CAGSQTINQPQHF.

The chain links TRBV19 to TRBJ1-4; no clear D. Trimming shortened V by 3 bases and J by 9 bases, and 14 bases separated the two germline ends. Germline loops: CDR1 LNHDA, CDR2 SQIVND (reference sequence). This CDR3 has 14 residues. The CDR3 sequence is CASSMAIREQKLFF. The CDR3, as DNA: TGTGCCAGTAGTATGGCCATAAGGGAACAAAAACTGTTTTTT.